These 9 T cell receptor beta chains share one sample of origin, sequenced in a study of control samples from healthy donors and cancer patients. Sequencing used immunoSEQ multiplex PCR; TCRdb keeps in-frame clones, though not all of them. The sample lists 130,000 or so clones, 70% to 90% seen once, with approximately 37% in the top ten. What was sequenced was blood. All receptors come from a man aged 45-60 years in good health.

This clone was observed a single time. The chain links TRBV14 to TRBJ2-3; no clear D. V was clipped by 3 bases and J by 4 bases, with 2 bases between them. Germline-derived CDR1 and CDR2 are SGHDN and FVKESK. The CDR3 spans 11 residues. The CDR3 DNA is TGTGCCAGCAGCCACTCAGATACGCAGTATTTT. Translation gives CASSHSDTQYF.

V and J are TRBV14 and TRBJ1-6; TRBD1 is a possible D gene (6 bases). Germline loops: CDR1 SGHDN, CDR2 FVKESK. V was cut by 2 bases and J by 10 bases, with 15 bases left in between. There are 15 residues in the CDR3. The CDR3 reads CASSQLGGERSPLHF. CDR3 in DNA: TGTGCCAGCAGCCAACTTGGGGGCGAAAGGTCACCCCTCCACTTT.

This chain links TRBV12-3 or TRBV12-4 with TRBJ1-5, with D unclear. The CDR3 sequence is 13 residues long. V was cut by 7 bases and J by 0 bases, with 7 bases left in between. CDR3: CASTISSNQPQHF. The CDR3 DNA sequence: TGTGCCAGCACCATTAGTAGCAATCAGCCCCAGCATTTT.

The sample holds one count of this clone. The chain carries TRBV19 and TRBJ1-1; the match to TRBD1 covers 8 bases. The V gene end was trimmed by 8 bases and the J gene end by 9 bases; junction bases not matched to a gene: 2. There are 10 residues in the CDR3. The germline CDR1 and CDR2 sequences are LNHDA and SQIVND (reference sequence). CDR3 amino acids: CASSGGQAFF. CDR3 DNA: TGTGCCAGTTCAGGGGGCCAAGCTTTCTTT.

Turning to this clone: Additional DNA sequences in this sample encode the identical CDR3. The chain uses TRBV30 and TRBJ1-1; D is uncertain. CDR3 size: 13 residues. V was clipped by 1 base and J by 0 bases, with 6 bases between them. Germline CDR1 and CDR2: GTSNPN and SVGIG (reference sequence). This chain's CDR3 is CAWSGQLNTEAFF. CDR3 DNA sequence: TGTGCCTGGAGTGGTCAGCTGAACACTGAAGCTTTCTTT. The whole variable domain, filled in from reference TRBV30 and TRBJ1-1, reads SQTIHQWPATLVQPVGSPLSLECTVEGTSNPNLYWYRQAAGRGLQLLFYSVGIGQISSEVPQNLSASRPQDRQFILSSKKLLLSDSGFYLCAWSGQLNTEAFFGQGTRLTVV.

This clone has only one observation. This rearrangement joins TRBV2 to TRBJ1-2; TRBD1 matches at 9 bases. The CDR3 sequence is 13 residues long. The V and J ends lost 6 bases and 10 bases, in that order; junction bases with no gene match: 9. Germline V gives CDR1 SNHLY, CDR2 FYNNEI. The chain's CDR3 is CASRGTGSTDYTF. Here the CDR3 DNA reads TGTGCCAGCAGGGGGACAGGGTCGACGGACTACACCTTC.

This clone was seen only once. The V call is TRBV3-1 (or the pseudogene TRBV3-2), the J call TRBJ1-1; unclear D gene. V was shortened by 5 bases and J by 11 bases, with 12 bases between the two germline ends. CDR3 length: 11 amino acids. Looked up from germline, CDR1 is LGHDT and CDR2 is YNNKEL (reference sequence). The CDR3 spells CASSDGAGAFF. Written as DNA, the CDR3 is TGTGCCAGCAGCGACGGTGCGGGGGCTTTCTTT.

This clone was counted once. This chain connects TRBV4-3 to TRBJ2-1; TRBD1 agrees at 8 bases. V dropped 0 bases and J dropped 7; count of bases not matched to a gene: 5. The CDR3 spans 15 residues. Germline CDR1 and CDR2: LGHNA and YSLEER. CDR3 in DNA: TGCGCCAGCAGCCAAGATTTAACAGGGGGAAATGAGCAGTTCTTC. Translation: CASSQDLTGGNEQFF.

The CDR3 sequence: CASSEGLDTEAFF. In DNA, the CDR3 is TGTGCCAGCAGTGAGGGTTTGGACACTGAAGCTTTCTTT. This sequence joins TRBV25-1 and TRBJ1-1; D unclear. Germline-derived CDR1 and CDR2 are MGHDK and SYGVNS. Between the trimmed V and J ends, which lost 3 bases and 3 bases, there was a span of 8 bases. This CDR3 is built from 13 residues.